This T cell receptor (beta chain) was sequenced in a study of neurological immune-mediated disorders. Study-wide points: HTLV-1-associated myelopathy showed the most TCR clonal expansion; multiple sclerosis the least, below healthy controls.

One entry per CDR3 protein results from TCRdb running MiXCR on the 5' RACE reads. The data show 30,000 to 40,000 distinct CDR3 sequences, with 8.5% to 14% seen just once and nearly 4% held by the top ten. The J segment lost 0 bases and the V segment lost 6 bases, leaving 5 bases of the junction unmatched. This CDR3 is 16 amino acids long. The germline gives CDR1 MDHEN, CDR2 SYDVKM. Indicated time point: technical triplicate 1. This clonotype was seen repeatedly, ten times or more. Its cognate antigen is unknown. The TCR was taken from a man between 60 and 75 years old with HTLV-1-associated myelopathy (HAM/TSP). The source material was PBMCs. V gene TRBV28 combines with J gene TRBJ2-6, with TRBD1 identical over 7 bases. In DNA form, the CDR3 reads TGTGCCAGCAGCCCAGGGACAGTCTCTGGGGCCAACGTCCTGACTTTC. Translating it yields CASSPGTVSGANVLTF.